The present entry profiles one TCR beta chain with its context. This clonotype was seen a few times. Its antigen remains undetermined. The input lacks base qualities; no much larger clone sits a single base away. Its CDR3 holds 13 amino acids, cysteine through phenylalanine. The read is trimmed to its CDR3 DNA, 39 bases read in frame from base 1. At the junction V is shortened by 1 base and J by 7 bases, with 10 bases in between. This specimen belongs to a study of T cell repertoires in cytomegalovirus infection (dated by TCRdb to about 2019). For context, the study as a whole: The HLA type of each donor mattered for the analysis, because public TCR beta signatures pointed to carriage of CMV infection along with the matching HLA type.

Points the paper makes about the study in general: In both this cohort and an independent cohort of approximately 350 donors, the cumulative frequency of public TCR beta family members distinguished carriers of CMV infection plus the relevant HLA type. The ex vivo response was dominated by HLA-C-restricted CMV-specific TCR beta clonotypes, which also provided the single most frequent clonotype in two of eight donors.

The instrument was an Illumina HiSeq 1500. TCRdb reworked the public reads: Q25 trimming with fastp, MiXCR clone assembly, productive beta chains retained. Each entry merges the rows of one CDR3 protein and shows their most common DNA and genes. Within this sample are a few hundred thousand distinct CDR3 sequences, with 9.1% of them counted one time only. The top ten clones comprise over 12% of the sample. Sequencing was carried out using PBMCs. The receptor was derived from a human donor in good health (CMV status not recorded). Some clones in this sample may be carry-over from other donors' samples. The rearranged chain carries TRBV12-3 or TRBV12-4 and TRBJ1-1; the D gene is not confidently resolved. The CDR3 protein is CASSLEQLGEAFF. In nucleotide form, the sequence is TGTGCCAGCAGTTTAGAACAGTTGGGTGAAGCTTTCTTT.